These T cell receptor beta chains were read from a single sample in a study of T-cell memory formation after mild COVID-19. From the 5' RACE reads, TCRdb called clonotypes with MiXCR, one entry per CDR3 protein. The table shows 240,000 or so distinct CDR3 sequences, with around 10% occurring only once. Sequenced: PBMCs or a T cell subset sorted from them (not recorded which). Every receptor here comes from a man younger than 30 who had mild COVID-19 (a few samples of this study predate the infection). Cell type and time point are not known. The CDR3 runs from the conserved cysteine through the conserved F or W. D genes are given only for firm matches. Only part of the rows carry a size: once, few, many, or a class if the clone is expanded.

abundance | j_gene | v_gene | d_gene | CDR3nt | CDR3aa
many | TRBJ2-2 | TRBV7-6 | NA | TGTGCCAGCAGCTTAGTGAGGGGCGTCACCGGGGAGCTGTTTTTT | CASSLVRGVTGELFF
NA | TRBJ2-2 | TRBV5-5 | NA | TGTGCCAGCAGCCCCCGGACCCGCCCCGGGGAGCTGTTTTTT | CASSPRTRPGELFF
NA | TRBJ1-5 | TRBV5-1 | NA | TGCGCCAGCAGCTTGGGGTCGGGGATCAATCAGCCCCAGCATTTT | CASSLGSGINQPQHF
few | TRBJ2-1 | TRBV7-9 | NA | TGTGCCAGCAGGGGATCTCAAGAGCAGTTCTTC | CASRGSQEQFF
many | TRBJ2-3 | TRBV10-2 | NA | TGCGCCAGCAGTGTGTCGCACCTTACAGATACGCAGTATTTT | CASSVSHLTDTQYF
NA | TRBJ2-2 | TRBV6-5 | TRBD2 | TGTGCCAGCAGGACCTTCGCGGGGGCGAACACCGGGGAGCTGTTTTTT | CASRTFAGANTGELFF
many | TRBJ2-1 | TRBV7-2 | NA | TGTGCCAGCGGCGCAGACGGGAGCTCCTACAATGAGCAGTTCTTC | CASGADGSSYNEQFF
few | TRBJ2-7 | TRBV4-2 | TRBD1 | TGTGCCAGCAGCCAGGAATCCCCGGGACAGGGGGCTTACGAGCAGTACTTC | CASSQESPGQGAYEQYF
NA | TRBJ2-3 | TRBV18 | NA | TGTGCCAGCTCACCACCGGTCATCACAGATACGCAGTATTTT | CASSPPVITDTQYF
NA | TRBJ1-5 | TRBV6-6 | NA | TGTGCCAGCAGCCTATGGCGCAATCAGCCCCAGCATTTT | CASSLWRNQPQHF
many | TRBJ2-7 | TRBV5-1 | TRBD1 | TGCGCCAGCAGCCCAGGACAGGGTCATTCCTACGAGCAGTACTTC | CASSPGQGHSYEQYF
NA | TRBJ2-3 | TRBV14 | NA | TGTGCCAGCAGCCAAATCGGACGGCCAAGCACAGATACGCAGTATTTT | CASSQIGRPSTDTQYF
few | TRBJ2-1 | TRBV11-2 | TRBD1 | TGTGCCAGCAGCTTAGATGTCCGGGACAGCAGGTTCTTC | CASSLDVRDSRFF
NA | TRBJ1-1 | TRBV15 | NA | TGTGCCACCAGCAGGTGGGTAGTGGGCACTGAAGCTTTCTTT | CATSRWVVGTEAFF
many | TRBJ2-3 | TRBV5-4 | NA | TGTGCCAGCCCTTCCCGGGGGGCTGAAGATACGCAGTATTTT | CASPSRGAEDTQYF
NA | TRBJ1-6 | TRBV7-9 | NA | TGTGCCAGCAGCAGCGAGGGGGGGAGCTCCTATAATTCACCCCTCCACTTT | CASSSEGGSSYNSPLHF
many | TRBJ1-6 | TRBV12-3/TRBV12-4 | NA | TGTGCCAGCAGTTTAAACAGGGATTCACCCCTCCACTTT | CASSLNRDSPLHF
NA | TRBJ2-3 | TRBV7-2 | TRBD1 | TGTGCCAGCAGCACCGCCCCGGGACAGGGGACCGCAGATACGCAGTATTTT | CASSTAPGQGTADTQYF
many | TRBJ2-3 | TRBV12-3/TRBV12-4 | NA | TGTGCCAGCGGGGGGGCCCCAGATACGCAGTATTTT | CASGGAPDTQYF
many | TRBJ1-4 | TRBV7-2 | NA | TGTGCCAGCAGCCCCGGACTGGATGAAAAACTGTTTTTT | CASSPGLDEKLFF
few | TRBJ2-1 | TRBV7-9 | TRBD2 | TGTGCCAGCAGCGCCGGGCTAGCGGGGTGGTATGAGCAGTTCTTC | CASSAGLAGWYEQFF
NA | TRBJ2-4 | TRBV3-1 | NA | TGTGCCAGCAGCCAAGGCTCGGGGATCAAAAACATTCAGTACTTC | CASSQGSGIKNIQYF
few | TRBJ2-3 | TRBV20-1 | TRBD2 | TGCAGTGCTAGAGGGACTAGCGGGGGGCGGGGTACAGATACGCAGTATTTT | CSARGTSGGRGTDTQYF
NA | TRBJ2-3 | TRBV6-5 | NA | TGTGCCAGCATCGATAGCGGAGCTGCGTATTTT | CASIDSGAAYF
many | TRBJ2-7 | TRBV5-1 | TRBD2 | TGCGCCAGCAGCTTGGCCCGGGAGGGCTACGAGCAGTACTTC | CASSLAREGYEQYF
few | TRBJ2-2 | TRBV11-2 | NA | TGTGCCAGCAGCTTTATGGGGACCGGGGAGCTGTTTTTT | CASSFMGTGELFF
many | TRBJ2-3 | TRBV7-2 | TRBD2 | TGTGCCAGCAGCTTAGAATCCAGGCTAGCGGGCACAGATACGCAGTATTTT | CASSLESRLAGTDTQYF
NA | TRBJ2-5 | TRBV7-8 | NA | TGTGCCAGCAGCGTCCGGGGGCTCCAAGAGACCCAGTACTTC | CASSVRGLQETQYF
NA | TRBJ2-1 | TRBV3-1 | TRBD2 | TGTGCCAGCAGAGGGACTAGCGGGGGAGGTGAGCAGTTCTTC | CASRGTSGGGEQFF
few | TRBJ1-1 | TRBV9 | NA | TGTGCCAGCACCGAGTACAAGGGCACTGAAGCTTTCTTT | CASTEYKGTEAFF
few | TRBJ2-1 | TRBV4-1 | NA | TGCGCCAGCAGCCAAGGCCACAGGGACAATGAGCAGTTCTTC | CASSQGHRDNEQFF
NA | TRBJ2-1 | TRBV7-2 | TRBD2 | TGTGCCAGCAGTCCTCAGACTAGCGGGGGGGCCGGAGCCCAGTTCTTC | CASSPQTSGGAGAQFF
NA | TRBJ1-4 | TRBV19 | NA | TGTGCCAGTAGTCCGTCACTTGCAACTAATGAAAAACTGTTTTTT | CASSPSLATNEKLFF
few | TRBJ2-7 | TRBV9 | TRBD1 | TGTGCCAGCAGCGTAGTACTCACAGGGGGCCCTCCCTCCTACGAGCAGTACTTC | CASSVVLTGGPPSYEQYF
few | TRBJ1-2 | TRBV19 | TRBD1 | TGTGCCAGTAGTAGGGAAGACAGGGCCTATGGCTACACCTTC | CASSREDRAYGYTF
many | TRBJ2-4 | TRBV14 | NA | TGTGCCAGCAGCCAGGGAATTAGAGCCAAAAACATTCAGTACTTC | CASSQGIRAKNIQYF
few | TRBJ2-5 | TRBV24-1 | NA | TGTGCCACCAGTTCTTCAGAGACCCAGTACTTC | CATSSSETQYF
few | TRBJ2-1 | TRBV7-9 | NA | TGTGCCAGCAGCTTAGTAGTTGCTCGGTGGTACAATGAGCAGTTCTTC | CASSLVVARWYNEQFF
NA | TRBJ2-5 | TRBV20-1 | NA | TGCAGTGCCACTAAAAGGTCCTTTCAAGAGACCCAGTACTTC | CSATKRSFQETQYF
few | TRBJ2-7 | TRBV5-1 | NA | TGCGCCAGCAGCTTCGGATCCAATTACGAGCAGTACTTC | CASSFGSNYEQYF
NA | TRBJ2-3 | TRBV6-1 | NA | TGTGCCAGCAGTGATGCGGGCACAGATACGCAGTATTTT | CASSDAGTDTQYF
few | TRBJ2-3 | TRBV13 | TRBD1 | TGTGCCAGCAGCATAGGGACAGGCCATGGTACGCAGTATTTT | CASSIGTGHGTQYF
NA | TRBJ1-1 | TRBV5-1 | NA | TGCGCCAGCAGCTCCCCCAATACAGGGTCCACTGAAGCTTTCTTT | CASSSPNTGSTEAFF
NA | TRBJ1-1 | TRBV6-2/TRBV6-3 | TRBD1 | TGTGCCAGCAGAACCCGGACAGGTGAGAACACTGAAGCTTTCTTT | CASRTRTGENTEAFF
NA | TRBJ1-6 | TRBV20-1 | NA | TGCAGTGCTGACCGGGATATTAATTCACCCCTCCACTTT | CSADRDINSPLHF
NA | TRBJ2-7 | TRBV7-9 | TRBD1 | TGTGCCAGCAGCCGGGGACAGGGGGGAGACCTTTACGAGCAGTACTTC | CASSRGQGGDLYEQYF
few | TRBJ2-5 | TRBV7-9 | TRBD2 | TGTGCCAGCAGCCCCGGGACTAGCGGGGGGCAAGAGACCCAGTACTTC | CASSPGTSGGQETQYF
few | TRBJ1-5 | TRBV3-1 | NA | TGTGCCAGCAGCCAAGCGGGGGCAGATCAGCCCCAGCATTTT | CASSQAGADQPQHF
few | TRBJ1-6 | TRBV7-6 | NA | TGTGCCAGCAGCCCCACCTTGGGTCGGTACTCACCCCTCCACTTT | CASSPTLGRYSPLHF
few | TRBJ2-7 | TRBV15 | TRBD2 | TGTGCCACCAGCAGAGATCGGGCGGGGGCCTACGAGCAGTACTTC | CATSRDRAGAYEQYF
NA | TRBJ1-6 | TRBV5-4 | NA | TGTGCCAGCAGACGGGAGCGGGATTCACCCCTCCACTTT | CASRRERDSPLHF
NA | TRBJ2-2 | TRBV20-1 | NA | TGCAGTGCTAGAGATCCACAGGGTCCGGCCGGGGAGCTGTTTTTT | CSARDPQGPAGELFF
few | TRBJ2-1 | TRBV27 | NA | TGTGCCAGCAGTTTATCTTGGGCAAGCTCCTACAATGAGCAGTTCTTC | CASSLSWASSYNEQFF
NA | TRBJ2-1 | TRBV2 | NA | TGTGCCAGCAGGGATCCGGGACTCCTCAACAATGAGCAGTTCTTC | CASRDPGLLNNEQFF
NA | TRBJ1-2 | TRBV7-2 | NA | TGTGCCAGCATCCTCGTTGGGGGCTCTCGGGGCTACACCTTC | CASILVGGSRGYTF
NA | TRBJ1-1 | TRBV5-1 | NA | TGCGCCAGCAGCTTGGGTGGCGGAGACTCGAACACTGAAGCTTTCTTT | CASSLGGGDSNTEAFF
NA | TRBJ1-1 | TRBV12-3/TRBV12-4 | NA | TGTGCCAGCAGTTTGATGGGCAGGGGGAACACTGAAGCTTTCTTT | CASSLMGRGNTEAFF
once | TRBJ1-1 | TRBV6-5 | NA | TGTGCCAGCAGTATCAGCGACGAGAACACTGAAGCTTTCTTT | CASSISDENTEAFF
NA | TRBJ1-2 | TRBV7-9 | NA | TGTGCCAGCAGCCCCGAGGGTGGTTTGGAGGGCTACACCTTC | CASSPEGGLEGYTF